This T cell receptor (beta chain) was identified in a study of blood T cell repertoires in COVID-19. At the level of the study: The United States, Italy and Spain supplied acute and convalescent COVID-19 samples.

The table came from immunoSEQ multiplex PCR; TCRdb's copy has only in-frame clones and leaves some out. Seen here are some 390,000 clones, about 88% observed once, and the top ten hold under 2%. Enrolment of Seattle patients took place during active infection, and they were followed longitudinally. The germline CDR1 and CDR2 sequences are ENHRY and SYGVKD. This CDR3 is 16 amino acids long. J was trimmed by 4 bases and V by 10 bases; bases with no gene match: 14. This clone occurred once. Sample: peripheral blood. The receptor was isolated from a woman in her forties with COVID-19, enrolled during active disease. The chain is built from TRBV10-3 and TRBJ2-7, with 12 positions matching TRBD2. The CDR3 bases are TGTGCCAGCCTCCGAGGGTGGACTAGCGGGACGTACGAGCAGTACTTC. Translated: CASLRGWTSGTYEQYF.